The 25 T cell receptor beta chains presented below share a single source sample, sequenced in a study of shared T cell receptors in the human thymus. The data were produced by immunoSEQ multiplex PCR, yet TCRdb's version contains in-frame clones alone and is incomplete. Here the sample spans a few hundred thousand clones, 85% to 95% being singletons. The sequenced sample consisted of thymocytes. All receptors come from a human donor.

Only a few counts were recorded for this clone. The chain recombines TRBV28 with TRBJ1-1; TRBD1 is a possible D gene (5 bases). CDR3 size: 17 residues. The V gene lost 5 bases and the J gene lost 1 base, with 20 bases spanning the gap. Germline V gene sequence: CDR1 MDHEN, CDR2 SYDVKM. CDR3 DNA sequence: TGTGCCAGCAGTCGACGTTGGGACCCTAGACAGAACACTGAAGCTTTCTTT. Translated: CASSRRWDPRQNTEAFF. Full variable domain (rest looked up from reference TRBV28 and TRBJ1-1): DVKVTQSSRYLVKRTGEKVFLECVQDMDHENMFWYRQDPGLGLRLIYFSYDVKMKEKGDIPEGYSVSREKKERFSLILESASTNQTSMYLCASSRRWDPRQNTEAFFGQGTRLTVV.

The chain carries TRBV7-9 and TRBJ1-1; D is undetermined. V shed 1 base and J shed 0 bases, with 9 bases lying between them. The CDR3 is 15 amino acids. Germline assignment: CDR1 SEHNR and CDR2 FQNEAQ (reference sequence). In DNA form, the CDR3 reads TGTGCCAGCAGCTTAGGCGCCAGCATGAACACTGAAGCTTTCTTT. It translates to CASSLGASMNTEAFF. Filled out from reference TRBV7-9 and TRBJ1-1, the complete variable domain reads DTGVSQNPRHKITKRGQNVTFRCDPISEHNRLYWYRQTLGQGPEFLTYFQNEAQLEKSRLLSDRFSAERPKGSFSTLEIQRTEQGDSAMYLCASSLGASMNTEAFFGQGTRLTVV.

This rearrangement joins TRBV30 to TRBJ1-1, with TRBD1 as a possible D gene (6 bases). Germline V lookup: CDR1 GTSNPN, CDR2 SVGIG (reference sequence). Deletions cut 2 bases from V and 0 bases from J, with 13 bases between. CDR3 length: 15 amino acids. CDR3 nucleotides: TGTGCCTGGAGTAGAACAGGGTGGTTGAACACTGAAGCTTTCTTT. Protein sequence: CAWSRTGWLNTEAFF.

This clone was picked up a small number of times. CDR3 in DNA: TGTGCCAGCAGCGTCGTGGGGCAGGGGGCAGTTAGCAATCAGCCCCAGCATTTT. Translation gives CASSVVGQGAVSNQPQHF. The chain recombines TRBV9 with TRBJ1-5; 8 nucleotides agree with TRBD1. The CDR3 extends over 18 amino acids. Germline-derived CDR1 and CDR2 are SGDLS and YYNGEE. V gave up 2 bases and J gave up 0 bases; unmatched junction bases: 10.

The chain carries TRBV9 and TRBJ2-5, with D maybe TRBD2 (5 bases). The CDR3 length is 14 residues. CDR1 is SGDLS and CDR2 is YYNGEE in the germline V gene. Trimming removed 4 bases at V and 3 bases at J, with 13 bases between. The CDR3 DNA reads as TGTGCCAGCAGCTCTAGTCGGAGGAAAGAGACCCAGTACTTC. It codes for CASSSSRRKETQYF. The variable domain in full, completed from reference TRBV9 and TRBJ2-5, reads DSGVTQTPKHLITATGQRVTLRCSPRSGDLSVYWYQQSLDQGLQFLIQYYNGEERAKGNILERFSAQQFPDLHSELNLSSLELGDSALYFCASSSSRRKETQYFGPGTRLLVL.

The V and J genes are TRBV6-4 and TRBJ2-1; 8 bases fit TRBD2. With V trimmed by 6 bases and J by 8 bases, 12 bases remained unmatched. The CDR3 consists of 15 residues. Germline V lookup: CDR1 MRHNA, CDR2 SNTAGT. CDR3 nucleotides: TGTGCCAGCAGACGCCTAGCGGGCGGACGAGATGAGCAGTTCTTC. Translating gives CASRRLAGGRDEQFF.

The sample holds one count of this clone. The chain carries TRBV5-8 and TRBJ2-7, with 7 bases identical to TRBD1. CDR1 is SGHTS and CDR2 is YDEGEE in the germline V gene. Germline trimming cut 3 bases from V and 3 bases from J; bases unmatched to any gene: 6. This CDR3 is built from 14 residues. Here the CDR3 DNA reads TGTGCCAGCAGCTGGGGACAGAATGACTACGAGCAGTACTTC. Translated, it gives CASSWGQNDYEQYF. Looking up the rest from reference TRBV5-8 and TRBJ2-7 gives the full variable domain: EAGVTQSPTHLIKTRGQQATLRCSPISGHTSVYWYQQALGLGLQFLLWYDEGEERNRGNFPPRFSGRQFPNYSSELNVNALELEDSALYLCASSWGQNDYEQYFGPGTRLTVT.

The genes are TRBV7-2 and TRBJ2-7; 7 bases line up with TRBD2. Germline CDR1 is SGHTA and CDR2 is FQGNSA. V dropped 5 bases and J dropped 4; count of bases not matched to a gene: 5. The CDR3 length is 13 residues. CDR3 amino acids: CASSAASGYEQYF. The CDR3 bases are TGTGCCAGCAGCGCAGCTAGCGGTTACGAGCAGTACTTC.

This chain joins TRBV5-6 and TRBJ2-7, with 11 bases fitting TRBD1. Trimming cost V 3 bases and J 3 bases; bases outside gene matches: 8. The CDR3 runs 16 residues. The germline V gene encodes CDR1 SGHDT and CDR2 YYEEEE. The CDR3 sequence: CASSSRTGTGGYEQYF. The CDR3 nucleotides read TGTGCCAGCAGCTCCCGCACCGGGACAGGGGGCTACGAGCAGTACTTC. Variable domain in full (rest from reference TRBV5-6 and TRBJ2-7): DAGVTQSPTHLIKTRGQQVTLRCSPKSGHDTVSWYQQALGQGPQFIFQYYEEEERQRGNFPDRFSGHQFPNYSSELNVNALLLGDSALYLCASSSRTGTGGYEQYFGPGTRLTVT.

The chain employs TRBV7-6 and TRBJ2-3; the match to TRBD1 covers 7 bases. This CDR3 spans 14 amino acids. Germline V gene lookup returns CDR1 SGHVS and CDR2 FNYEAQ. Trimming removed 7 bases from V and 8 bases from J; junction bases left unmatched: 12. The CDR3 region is CASTPTGEGGTQYF. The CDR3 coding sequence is TGTGCCAGCACCCCAACAGGGGAAGGAGGTACGCAGTATTTT. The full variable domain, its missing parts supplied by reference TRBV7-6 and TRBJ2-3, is GAGVSQSPRYKVTKRGQDVALRCDPISGHVSLYWYRQALGQGPEFLTYFNYEAQQDKSGLPNDRFSAERPEGSISTLTIQRTEQRDSAMYRCASTPTGEGGTQYFGPGTRLTVL.

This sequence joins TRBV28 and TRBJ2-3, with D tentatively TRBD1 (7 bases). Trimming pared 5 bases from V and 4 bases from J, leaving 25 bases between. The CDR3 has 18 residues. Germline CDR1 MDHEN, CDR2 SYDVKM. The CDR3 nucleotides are TGTGCCAGCAGTCGCCACCCAGGGGGGATAAATAGGGCAGATACGCAGTATTTT. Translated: CASSRHPGGINRADTQYF.

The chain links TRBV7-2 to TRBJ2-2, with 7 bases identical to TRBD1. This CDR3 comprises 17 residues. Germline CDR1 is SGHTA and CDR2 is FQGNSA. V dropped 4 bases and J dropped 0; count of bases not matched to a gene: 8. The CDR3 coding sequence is TGTGCCAGCAGCTGGGTAGGGACAGAGACGAACACCGGGGAGCTGTTTTTT. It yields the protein CASSWVGTETNTGELFF.

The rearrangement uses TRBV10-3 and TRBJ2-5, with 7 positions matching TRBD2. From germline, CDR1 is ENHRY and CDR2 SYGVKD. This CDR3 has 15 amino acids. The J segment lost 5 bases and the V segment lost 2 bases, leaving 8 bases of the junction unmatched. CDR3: CAISEREEGTETQYF. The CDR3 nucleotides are TGTGCCATCAGTGAGCGGGAGGAGGGAACGGAGACCCAGTACTTC.

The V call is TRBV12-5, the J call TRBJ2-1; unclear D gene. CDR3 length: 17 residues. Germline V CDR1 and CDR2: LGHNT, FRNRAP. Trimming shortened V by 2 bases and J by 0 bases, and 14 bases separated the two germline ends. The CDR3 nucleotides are TGTGCTAGTGGTTTGCACAACTCCATTTACTCCTACAATGAGCAGTTCTTC. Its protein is CASGLHNSIYSYNEQFF.

CDR3 in amino acids: CASSSRTKNTEAFF. The CDR3 DNA sequence: TGTGCCAGCAGCTCCCGAACCAAAAACACTGAAGCTTTCTTT. The V call is TRBV9, the J call TRBJ1-1; D unclear. Germline V gene lookup returns CDR1 SGDLS and CDR2 YYNGEE. V was trimmed by 4 bases and J by 2 bases, leaving 12 bases between them. This CDR3 has 14 residues.

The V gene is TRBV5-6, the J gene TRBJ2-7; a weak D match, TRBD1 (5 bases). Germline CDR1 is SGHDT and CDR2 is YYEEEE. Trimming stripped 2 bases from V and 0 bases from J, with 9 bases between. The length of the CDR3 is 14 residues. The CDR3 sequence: CASSFEQDSYEQYF. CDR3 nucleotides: TGTGCCAGCAGCTTTGAACAGGACTCCTACGAGCAGTACTTC. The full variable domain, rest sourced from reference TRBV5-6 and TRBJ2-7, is DAGVTQSPTHLIKTRGQQVTLRCSPKSGHDTVSWYQQALGQGPQFIFQYYEEEERQRGNFPDRFSGHQFPNYSSELNVNALLLGDSALYLCASSFEQDSYEQYFGPGTRLTVT.

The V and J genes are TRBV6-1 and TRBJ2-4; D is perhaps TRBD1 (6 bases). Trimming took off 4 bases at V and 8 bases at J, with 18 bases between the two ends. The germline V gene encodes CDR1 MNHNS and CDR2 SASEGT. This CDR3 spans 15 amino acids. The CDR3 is CASSGGPNRDDIQYF. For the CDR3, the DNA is TGTGCCAGCAGTGGGGGCCCTAACAGGGACGACATTCAGTACTTC.

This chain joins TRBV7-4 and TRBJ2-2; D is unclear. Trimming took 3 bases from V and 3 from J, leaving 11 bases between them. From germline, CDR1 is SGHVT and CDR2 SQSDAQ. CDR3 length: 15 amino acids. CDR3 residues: CASSLLSDDTGELFF. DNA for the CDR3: TGTGCCAGCAGCTTGTTGTCGGACGACACCGGGGAGCTGTTTTTT. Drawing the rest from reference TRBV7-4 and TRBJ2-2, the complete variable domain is GAGVSQSPRYKVAKRGRDVALRCDSISGHVTLYWYRQTLGQGSEVLTYSQSDAQRDKSGRPSGRFSAERPERSVSTLKIQRTEQGDSAVYLCASSLLSDDTGELFFGEGSRLTVL.

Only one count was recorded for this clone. The DNA of the CDR3 is TGTGCCAGCAGTGGCCGGGTTGACTATGGCTACACCTTC. It is translated as CASSGRVDYGYTF. The chain uses TRBV6-5 and TRBJ1-2; no reliable D call. The length of the CDR3 is 13 residues. V was trimmed by 5 bases and J by 3 bases, leaving 10 bases between them. Germline CDR1 is MNHEY and CDR2 is SVGAGI.

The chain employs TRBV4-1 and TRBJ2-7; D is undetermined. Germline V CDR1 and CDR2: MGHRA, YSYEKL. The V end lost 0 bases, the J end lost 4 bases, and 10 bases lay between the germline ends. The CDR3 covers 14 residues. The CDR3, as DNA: TGCGCCAGCAGCCAAGACCCTTCAGGTTACGAGCAGTACTTC. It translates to CASSQDPSGYEQYF.

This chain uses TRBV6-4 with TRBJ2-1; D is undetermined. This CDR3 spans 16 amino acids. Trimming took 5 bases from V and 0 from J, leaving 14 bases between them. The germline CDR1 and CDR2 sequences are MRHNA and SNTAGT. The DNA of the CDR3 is TGTGCCAGCAGTAACCCGGCTAACGGCTCCTACAATGAGCAGTTCTTC. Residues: CASSNPANGSYNEQFF.

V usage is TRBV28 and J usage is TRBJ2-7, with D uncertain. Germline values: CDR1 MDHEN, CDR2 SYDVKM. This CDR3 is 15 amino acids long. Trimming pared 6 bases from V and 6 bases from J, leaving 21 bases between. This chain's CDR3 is CASSQARSFVSEQYF. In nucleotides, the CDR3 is TGTGCCAGCAGCCAAGCTCGGAGCTTCGTTTCCGAGCAGTACTTC.

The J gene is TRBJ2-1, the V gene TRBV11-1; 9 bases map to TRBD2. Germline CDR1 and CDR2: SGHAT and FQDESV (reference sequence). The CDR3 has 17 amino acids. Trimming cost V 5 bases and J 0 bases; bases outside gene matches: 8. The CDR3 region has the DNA TGTGCCAGCAGCCCCGGACTAGCGAACAGCTCCTACAATGAGCAGTTCTTC. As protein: CASSPGLANSSYNEQFF.

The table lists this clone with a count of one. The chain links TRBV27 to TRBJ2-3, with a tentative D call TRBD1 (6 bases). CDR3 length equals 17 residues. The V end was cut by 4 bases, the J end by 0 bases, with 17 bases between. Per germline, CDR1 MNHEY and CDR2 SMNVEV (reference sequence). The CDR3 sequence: CASSWQGHGRSTDTQYF. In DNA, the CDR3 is TGTGCCAGCAGTTGGCAGGGGCATGGCCGTAGCACAGATACGCAGTATTTT.

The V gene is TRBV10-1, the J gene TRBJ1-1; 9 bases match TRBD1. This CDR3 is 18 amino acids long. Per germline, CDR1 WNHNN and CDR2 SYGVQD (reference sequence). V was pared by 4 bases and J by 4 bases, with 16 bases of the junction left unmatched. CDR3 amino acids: CASSGVRDREVGGTEAFF. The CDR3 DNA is TGCGCCAGCAGTGGGGTCCGGGACAGGGAAGTTGGAGGCACTGAAGCTTTCTTT.